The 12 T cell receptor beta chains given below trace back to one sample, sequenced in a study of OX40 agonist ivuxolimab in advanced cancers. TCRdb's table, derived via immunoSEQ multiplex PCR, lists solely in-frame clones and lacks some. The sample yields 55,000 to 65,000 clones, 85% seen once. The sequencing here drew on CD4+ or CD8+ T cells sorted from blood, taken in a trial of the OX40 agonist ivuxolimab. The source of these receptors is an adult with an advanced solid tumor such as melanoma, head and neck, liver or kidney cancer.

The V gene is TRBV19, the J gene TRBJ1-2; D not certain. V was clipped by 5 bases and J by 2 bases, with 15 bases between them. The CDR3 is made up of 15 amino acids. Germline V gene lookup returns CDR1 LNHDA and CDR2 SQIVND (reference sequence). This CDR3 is CASSFKGSENYGYTF. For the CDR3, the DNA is TGTGCCAGTAGTTTTAAGGGCAGCGAGAACTATGGCTACACCTTC.

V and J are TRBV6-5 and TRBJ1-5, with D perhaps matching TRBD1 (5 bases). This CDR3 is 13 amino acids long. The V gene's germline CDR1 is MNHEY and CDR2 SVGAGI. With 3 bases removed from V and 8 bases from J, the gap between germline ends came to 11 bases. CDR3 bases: TGTGCCAGCAGTTATGACAGACAAGAGCCCCAGCATTTT. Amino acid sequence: CASSYDRQEPQHF.

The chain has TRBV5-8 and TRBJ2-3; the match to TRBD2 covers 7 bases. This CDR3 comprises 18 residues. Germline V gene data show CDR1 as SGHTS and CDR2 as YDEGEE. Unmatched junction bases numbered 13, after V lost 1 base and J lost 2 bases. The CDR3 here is CASSLRGARTSNTDTQYF. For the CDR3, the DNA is TGTGCCAGCAGCTTGAGGGGCGCCAGGACTAGTAACACAGATACGCAGTATTTT.

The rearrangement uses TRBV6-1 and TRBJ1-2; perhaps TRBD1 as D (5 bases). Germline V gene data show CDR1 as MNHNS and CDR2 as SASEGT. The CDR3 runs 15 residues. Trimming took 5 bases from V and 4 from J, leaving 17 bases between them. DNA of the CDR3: TGTGCCAGCAGTCCCGCGGGCGGGGGAGGCTATGGCTACACCTTC. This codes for CASSPAGGGGYGYTF.

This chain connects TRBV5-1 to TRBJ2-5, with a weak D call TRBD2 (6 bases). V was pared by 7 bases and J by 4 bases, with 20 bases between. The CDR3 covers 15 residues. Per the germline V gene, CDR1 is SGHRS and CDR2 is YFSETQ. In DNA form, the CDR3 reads TGCGCCAGCGCCGCCGTGACGGGAGTTGCAGAGACCCAGTACTTC. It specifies CASAAVTGVAETQYF.

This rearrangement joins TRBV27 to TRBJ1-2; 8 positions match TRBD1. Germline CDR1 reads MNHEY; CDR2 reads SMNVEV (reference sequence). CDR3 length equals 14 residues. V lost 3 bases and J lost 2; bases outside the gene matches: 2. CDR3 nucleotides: TGTGCCAGCAGTTTTCAGGGGGCAAACTATGGCTACACCTTC. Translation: CASSFQGANYGYTF.

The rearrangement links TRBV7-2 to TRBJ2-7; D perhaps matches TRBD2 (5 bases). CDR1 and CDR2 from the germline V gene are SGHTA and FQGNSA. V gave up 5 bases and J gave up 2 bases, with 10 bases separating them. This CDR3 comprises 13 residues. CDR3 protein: CASSAGNPYEQYF. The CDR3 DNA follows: TGTGCCAGCAGCGCCGGGAACCCCTACGAGCAGTACTTC.

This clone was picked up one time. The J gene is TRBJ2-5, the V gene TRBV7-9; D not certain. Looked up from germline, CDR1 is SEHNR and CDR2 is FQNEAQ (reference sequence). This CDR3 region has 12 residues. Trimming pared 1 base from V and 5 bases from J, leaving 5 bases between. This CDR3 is CASSLDSETQYF. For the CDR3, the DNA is TGTGCCAGCAGCTTAGATTCCGAGACCCAGTACTTC.

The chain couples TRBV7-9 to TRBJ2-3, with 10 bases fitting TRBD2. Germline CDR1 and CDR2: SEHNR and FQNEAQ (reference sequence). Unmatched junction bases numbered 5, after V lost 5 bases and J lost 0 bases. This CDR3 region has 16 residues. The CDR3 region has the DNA TGTGCCAGCAGCGTAGAACTAGCGGGGAGCACAGATACGCAGTATTTT. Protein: CASSVELAGSTDTQYF.

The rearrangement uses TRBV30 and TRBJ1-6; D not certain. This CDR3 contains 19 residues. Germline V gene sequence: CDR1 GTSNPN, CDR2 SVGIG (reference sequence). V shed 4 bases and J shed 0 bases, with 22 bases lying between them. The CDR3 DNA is TGTGCCTGGAAACAAGGGATACCATATAAACGCTCCTATAATTCACCCCTCCACTTT. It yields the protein CAWKQGIPYKRSYNSPLHF. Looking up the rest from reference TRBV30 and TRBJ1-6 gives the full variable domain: SQTIHQWPATLVQPVGSPLSLECTVEGTSNPNLYWYRQAAGRGLQLLFYSVGIGQISSEVPQNLSASRPQDRQFILSSKKLLLSDSGFYLCAWKQGIPYKRSYNSPLHFGNGTRLTVT.

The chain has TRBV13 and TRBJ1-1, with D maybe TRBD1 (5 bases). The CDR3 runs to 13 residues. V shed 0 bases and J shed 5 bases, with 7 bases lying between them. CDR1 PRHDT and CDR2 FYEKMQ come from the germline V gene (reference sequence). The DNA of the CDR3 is TGTGCCAGCAGCTTAGGGGGGGATACTGAAGCTTTCTTT. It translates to CASSLGGDTEAFF.

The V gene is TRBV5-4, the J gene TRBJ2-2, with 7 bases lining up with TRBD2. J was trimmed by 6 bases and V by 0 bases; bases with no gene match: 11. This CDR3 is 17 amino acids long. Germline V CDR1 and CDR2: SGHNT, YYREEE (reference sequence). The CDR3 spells CASSLGRGLPVPGELFF. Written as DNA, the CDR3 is TGTGCCAGCAGCTTGGGTCGGGGACTACCAGTTCCCGGGGAGCTGTTTTTT.